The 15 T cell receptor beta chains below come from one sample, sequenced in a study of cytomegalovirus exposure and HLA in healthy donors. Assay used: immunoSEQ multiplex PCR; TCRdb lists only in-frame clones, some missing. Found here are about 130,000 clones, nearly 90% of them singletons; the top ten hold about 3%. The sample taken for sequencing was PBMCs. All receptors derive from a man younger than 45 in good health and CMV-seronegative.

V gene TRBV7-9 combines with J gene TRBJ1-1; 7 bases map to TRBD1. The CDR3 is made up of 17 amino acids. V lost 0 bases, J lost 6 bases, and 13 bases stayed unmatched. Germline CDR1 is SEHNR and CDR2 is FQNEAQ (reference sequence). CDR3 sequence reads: CASSLAREGASGAEAFF. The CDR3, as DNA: TGTGCCAGCAGCTTAGCTCGGGAGGGGGCCTCGGGGGCTGAAGCTTTCTTT.

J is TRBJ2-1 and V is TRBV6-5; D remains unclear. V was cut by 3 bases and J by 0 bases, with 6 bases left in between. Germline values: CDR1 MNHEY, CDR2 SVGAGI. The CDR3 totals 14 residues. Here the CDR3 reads CASSYRLSYNEQFF. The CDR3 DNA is TGTGCCAGCAGTTATCGACTCTCCTACAATGAGCAGTTCTTC.

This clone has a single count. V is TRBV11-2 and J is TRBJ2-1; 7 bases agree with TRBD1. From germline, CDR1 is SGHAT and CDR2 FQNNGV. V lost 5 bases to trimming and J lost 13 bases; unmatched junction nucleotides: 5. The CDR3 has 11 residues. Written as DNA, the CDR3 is TGTGCCAGCAGCCCCCGGGACAGACAGTTCTTC. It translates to CASSPRDRQFF.

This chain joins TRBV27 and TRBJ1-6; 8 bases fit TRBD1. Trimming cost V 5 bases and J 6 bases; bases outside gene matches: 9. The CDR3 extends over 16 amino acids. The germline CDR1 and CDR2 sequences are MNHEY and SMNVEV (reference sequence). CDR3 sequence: CASSPRTGKGNSPLHF. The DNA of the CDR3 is TGTGCCAGCAGTCCCCGGACAGGGAAAGGTAATTCACCCCTCCACTTT.

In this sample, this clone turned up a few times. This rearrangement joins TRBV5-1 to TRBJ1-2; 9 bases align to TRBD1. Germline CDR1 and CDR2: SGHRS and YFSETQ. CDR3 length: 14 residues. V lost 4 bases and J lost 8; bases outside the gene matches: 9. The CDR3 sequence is CASSATGGFGGYTF. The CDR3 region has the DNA TGCGCCAGCAGCGCCACAGGGGGCTTCGGAGGCTACACCTTC.

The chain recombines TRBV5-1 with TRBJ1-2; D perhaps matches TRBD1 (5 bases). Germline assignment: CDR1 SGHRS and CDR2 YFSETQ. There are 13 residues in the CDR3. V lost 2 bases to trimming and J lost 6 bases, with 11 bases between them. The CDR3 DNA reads TGCGCCAGCAGCTTTGGAAGGGGTGATGGCTACACCTTC. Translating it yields CASSFGRGDGYTF.

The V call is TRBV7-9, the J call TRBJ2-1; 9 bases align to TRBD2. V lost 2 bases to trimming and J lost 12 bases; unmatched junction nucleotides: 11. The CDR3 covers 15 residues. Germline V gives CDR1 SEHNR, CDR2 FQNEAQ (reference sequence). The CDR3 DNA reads TGTGCCAGCAGCTTAAGTGGCGGGGGGGCCGTCTGGCAGTTCTTC. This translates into CASSLSGGGAVWQFF.

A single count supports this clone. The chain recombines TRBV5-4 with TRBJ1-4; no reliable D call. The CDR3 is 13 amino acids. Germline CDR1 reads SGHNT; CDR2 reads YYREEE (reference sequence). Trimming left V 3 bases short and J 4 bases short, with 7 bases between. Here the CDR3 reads CASSSELNEKLFF. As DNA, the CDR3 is TGTGCCAGCAGCTCTGAGCTTAATGAAAAACTGTTTTTT.

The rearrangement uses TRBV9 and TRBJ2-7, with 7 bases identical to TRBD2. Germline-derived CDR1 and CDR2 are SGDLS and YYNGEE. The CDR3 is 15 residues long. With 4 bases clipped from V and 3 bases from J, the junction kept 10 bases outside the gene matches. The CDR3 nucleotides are TGTGCCAGCAGCCCCTCCCGGGGGGTTGACTACGAGCAGTACTTC. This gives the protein CASSPSRGVDYEQYF.

CDR3 nucleotides: TGCGCCAGCAGCCAACTATCGGGGGAGCAGTTCTTC. Amino acids: CASSQLSGEQFF. V usage is TRBV4-3 and J usage is TRBJ2-1; D might be TRBD2 (5 bases). The CDR3 runs to 12 residues. The germline V gene encodes CDR1 LGHNA and CDR2 YSLEER. The ends were cut back, 2 bases at V and 10 bases at J, with 9 bases in the middle.

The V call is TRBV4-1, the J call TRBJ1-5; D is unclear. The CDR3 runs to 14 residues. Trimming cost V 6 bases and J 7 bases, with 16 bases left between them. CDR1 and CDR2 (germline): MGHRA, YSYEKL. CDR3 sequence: CASSPSESGQPQHF. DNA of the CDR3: TGCGCCAGCAGTCCAAGCGAGTCGGGGCAGCCCCAGCATTTT.

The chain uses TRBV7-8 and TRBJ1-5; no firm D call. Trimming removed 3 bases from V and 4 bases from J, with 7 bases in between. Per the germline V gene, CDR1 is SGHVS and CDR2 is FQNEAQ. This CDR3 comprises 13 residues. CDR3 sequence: CASSLGRNQPQHF. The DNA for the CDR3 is TGTGCCAGCAGCTTGGGGAGGAATCAGCCCCAGCATTTT.

The CDR3 reads CASRRDYSGNTIYF. The CDR3 nucleotides read TGTGCCAGCAGGAGAGATTATTCCGGAAACACCATATATTTT. This chain joins TRBV6-5 and TRBJ1-3; D gene unclear. Germline V gene sequence: CDR1 MNHEY, CDR2 SVGAGI. Trimming removed 6 bases at V and 4 bases at J, with 13 bases between. The CDR3 spans 14 residues.

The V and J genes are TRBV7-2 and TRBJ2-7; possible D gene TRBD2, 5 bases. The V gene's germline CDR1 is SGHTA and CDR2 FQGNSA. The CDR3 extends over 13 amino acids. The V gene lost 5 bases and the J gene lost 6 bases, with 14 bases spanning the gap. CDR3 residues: CASSAKAAGEQYF. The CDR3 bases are TGTGCCAGCAGCGCCAAGGCTGCGGGCGAGCAGTACTTC. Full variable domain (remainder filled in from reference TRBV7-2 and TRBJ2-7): GAGVSQSPSNKVTEKGKDVELRCDPISGHTALYWYRQSLGQGLEFLIYFQGNSAPDKSGLPSDRFSAERTGGSVSTLTIQRTQQEDSAVYLCASSAKAAGEQYFGPGTRLTVT.

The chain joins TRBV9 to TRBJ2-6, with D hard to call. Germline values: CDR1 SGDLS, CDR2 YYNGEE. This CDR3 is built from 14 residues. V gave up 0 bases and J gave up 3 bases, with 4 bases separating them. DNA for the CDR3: TGTGCCAGCAGCGTAGGTAATGGGGCCAACGTCCTGACTTTC. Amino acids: CASSVGNGANVLTF.